The clone carrying this T cell receptor (beta chain) was recorded only once. The data derive from a study of blood T cell repertoires in COVID-19. Study-wide background: Specimens from acute and convalescent COVID-19 originated in the United States, Italy and Spain. The cDNA or gDNA used as material had been derived from T cells, B-cell-depleted T cells, or PBMCs.

Per the original data handling: Amplification with reference gene primers provided the estimates of nucleated cell counts. Clones were read by immunoSEQ multiplex PCR, and TCRdb kept only the in-frame ones, dropping some. From that table come the V and J calls and clone size; the DNA was used to work out D and trimming. The data show 150,000 or so clones, roughly 89% seen once. The CDR3 length is 17 residues. V was cut by 5 bases and J by 10 bases, with 24 bases left in between. CDR1 is MNHEY, CDR2 SMNVEV, per germline (reference sequence). The rearrangement uses TRBV27 and TRBJ1-6; a weak D match, TRBD1 (5 bases). The specimen sequenced was peripheral blood. The origin of this receptor is a man in his fifties or sixties with active or convalescent COVID-19. The CDR3 loop reads CASSPTPPGGGRSPLHF. CDR3 DNA: TGTGCCAGCAGTCCGACCCCCCCGGGTGGGGGGAGATCACCCCTCCACTTT.